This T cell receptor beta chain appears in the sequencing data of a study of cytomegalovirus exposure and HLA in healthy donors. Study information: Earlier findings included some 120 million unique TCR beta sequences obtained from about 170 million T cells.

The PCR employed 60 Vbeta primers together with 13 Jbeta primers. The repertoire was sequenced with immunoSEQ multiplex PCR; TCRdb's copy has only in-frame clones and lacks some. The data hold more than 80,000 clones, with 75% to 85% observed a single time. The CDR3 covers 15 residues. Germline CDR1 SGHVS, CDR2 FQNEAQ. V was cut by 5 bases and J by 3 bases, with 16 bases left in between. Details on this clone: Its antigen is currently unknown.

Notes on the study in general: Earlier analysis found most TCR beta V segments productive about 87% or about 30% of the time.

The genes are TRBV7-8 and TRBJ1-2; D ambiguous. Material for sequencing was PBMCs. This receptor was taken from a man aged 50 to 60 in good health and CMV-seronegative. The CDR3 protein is CASSPAPIPDYGYTF. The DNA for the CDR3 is TGTGCCAGCAGCCCTGCCCCGATACCAGACTATGGCTACACCTTC.